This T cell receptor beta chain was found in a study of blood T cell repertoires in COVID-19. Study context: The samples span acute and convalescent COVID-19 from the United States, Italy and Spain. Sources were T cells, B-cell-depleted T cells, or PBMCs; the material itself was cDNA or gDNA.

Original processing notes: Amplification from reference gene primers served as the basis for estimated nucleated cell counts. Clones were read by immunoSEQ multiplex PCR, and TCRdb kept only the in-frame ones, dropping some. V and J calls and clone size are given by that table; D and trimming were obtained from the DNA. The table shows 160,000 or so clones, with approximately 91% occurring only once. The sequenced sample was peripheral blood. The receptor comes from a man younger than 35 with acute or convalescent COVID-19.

The CDR3 sequence is CAARARSDSPLHF. CDR3 bases: TGTGCCGCGCGGGCTAGGTCCGATTCACCCCTCCACTTT. The chain recombines TRBV5-4 with TRBJ1-6; D is uncertain. V shed 10 bases and J shed 8 bases, with 16 bases lying between them. CDR3 size: 13 residues. The germline V gene encodes CDR1 SGHNT and CDR2 YYREEE (reference sequence).